This is a list of T cell receptor beta chains from one sample in a study of shared clonotypes between healthy human individuals. Generated by immunoSEQ multiplex PCR, the TCRdb table keeps only in-frame clones and is missing some. The repertoire includes around 2.5 million clones, approximately 94% of them detected once, and about 0.39% sits in the top ten. The sequencing sample was made of naive CD4+ T cells from PBMCs. All receptors derive from a man aged 18 to 29 in good health. Some clones in this sample may be carry-over from other donors' samples. Each CDR3 is given with its conserved first and last residue. The D gene is left open where the match is weak. A row's size may be missing; if present it is once, few, many or a size class.

d_gene	abundance	j_gene	v_gene	CDR3nt	CDR3aa
-	-	TRBJ2-2	TRBV7-3	TGTGCCAGCAGCATGAACACCGGGGAGCTGTTTTTT	CASSMNTGELFF
-	-	TRBJ2-7	TRBV7-2	TGTGCCAGCAGCCCCGGTTTGTTGGGGCCCTACGAGCAGTACTTC	CASSPGLLGPYEQYF
-	once	TRBJ2-3	TRBV7-9	TGTGCCAGCAGCTTGGCAGTTAGTAGCACAGATACGCAGTATTTT	CASSLAVSSTDTQYF
TRBD1	few	TRBJ1-1	TRBV6-6	TGTGCCAGCAGTGCCCGGGACAGGGGATCTGAAGCTTTCTTT	CASSARDRGSEAFF
TRBD2	-	TRBJ2-5	TRBV2	TGTGCCAGCACTAAAGCGGGAGGACCACAAGAGACCCAGTACTTC	CASTKAGGPQETQYF
-	-	TRBJ2-2	TRBV11-3	TGTGCCAGCAGCTTAGGCTGGGGGCCCGGGAACACCGGGGAGCTGTTTTTT	CASSLGWGPGNTGELFF
-	-	TRBJ2-1	TRBV9	TGTGCCAGCAGCGTGGAGGGGGCAGGAGAGCAGTTCTTC	CASSVEGAGEQFF
-	-	TRBJ2-2	TRBV29-1	TGCAGCGTTCCGGCACCACTGAACACCGGGGAGCTGTTTTTT	CSVPAPLNTGELFF
-	-	TRBJ2-1	TRBV28	TGTGCCAGCAGTTCCAGCTCCTACAATGAGCAGTTCTTC	CASSSSSYNEQFF
TRBD2	-	TRBJ2-1	TRBV30	TGTGCCTGGAGTTTGGGACTAGCGGGTGGCAATGAGCAGTTCTTC	CAWSLGLAGGNEQFF
-	-	TRBJ1-2	TRBV6-5	TGTGCCAGCAGTTACTCGGGCACAGGAGCTAACTATGGCTACACCTTC	CASSYSGTGANYGYTF
TRBD1	-	TRBJ1-1	TRBV6-6	TGTGCCAGCAGTTACAGTGACAGGGCGAACACTGAAGCTTTCTTT	CASSYSDRANTEAFF
-	-	TRBJ2-1	TRBV5-6	TGTGCCAGCAGCTTGAAAAGGGTCGCCGCCAATGAGCAGTTCTTC	CASSLKRVAANEQFF
-	-	TRBJ1-2	TRBV18	TGTGCCAGCTCACCCGACAGTTCTAACTATGGCTACACCTTC	CASSPDSSNYGYTF
-	-	TRBJ2-1	TRBV7-9	TGTGCCAGCAGCTTACCGCCTTACACCTACAATGAGCAGTTCTTC	CASSLPPYTYNEQFF
-	-	TRBJ2-5	TRBV5-5	TGTGCCAGCAGCTTGCCTGGGGGCGTAGAGACCCAGTACTTC	CASSLPGGVETQYF
-	-	TRBJ2-7	TRBV7-9	TGTGCCAGCAGCTTAGCCCAGGGTTTGGGGGGCGAGCAGTACTTC	CASSLAQGLGGEQYF
TRBD1	-	TRBJ2-3	TRBV28	TGTGCCAGCAGCTCCCAGGGGGCGGATACGCAGTATTTT	CASSSQGADTQYF
-	-	TRBJ1-5	TRBV28	TGTGCCAGCAGTTTATCCAGCCTCTGGGGAGACTCCCAGCCCCAGCATTTT	CASSLSSLWGDSQPQHF
-	-	TRBJ1-1	TRBV7-9	TGTGCCAGCAGTGAACGGGGGCAGACTGAAGCTTTCTTT	CASSERGQTEAFF